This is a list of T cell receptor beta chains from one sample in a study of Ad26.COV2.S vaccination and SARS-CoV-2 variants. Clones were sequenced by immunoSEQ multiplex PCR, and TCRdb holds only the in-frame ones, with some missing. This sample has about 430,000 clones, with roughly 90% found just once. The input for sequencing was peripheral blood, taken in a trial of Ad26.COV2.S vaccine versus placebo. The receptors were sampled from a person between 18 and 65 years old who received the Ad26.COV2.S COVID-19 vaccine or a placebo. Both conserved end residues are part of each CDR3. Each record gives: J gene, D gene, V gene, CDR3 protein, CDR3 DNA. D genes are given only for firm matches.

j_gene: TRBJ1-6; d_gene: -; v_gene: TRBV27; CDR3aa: CASRTGSDNSPLHF; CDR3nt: TGTGCCAGCAGAACAGGGTCCGATAATTCACCCCTCCACTTT
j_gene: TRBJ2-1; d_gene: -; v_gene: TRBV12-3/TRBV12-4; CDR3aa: CASSLSSYNEQFF; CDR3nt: TGTGCCAGCAGTTTGAGCTCCTACAATGAGCAGTTCTTC
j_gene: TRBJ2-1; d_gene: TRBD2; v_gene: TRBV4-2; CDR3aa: CASSQDLQREKFF; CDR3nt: TGTGCCAGCAGCCAAGATCTCCAGCGGGAGAAGTTCTTC
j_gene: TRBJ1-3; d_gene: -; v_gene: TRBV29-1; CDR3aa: CSARAGNTIYF; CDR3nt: TGCAGCGCCAGGGCCGGAAACACCATATATTTT
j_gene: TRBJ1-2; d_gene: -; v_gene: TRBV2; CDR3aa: CASRKQQENYGYTF; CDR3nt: TGTGCCAGCAGAAAACAACAAGAGAACTATGGCTACACCTTC
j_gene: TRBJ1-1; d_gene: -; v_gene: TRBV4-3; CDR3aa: CASSQEWGSGNTEAFF; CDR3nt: TGCGCCAGCAGCCAAGAGTGGGGGAGTGGGAACACTGAAGCTTTCTTT
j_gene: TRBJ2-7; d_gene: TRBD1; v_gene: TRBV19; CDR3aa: CASSAPDRGLHEQYF; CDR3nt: TGTGCCAGTAGTGCACCGGACAGGGGGCTTCACGAGCAGTACTTC
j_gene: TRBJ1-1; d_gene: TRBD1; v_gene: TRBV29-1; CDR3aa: CSVGSPGGTEAFF; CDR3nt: TGCAGCGTTGGGAGCCCAGGGGGCACTGAAGCTTTCTTT
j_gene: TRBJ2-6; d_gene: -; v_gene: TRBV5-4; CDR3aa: CASSLKAEAGANVLTF; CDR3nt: TGTGCCAGCAGCTTGAAGGCGGAAGCAGGGGCCAACGTCCTGACTTTC
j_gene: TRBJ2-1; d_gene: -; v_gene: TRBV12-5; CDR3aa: CASGSRRNEQFF; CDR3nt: TGTGCTAGTGGTTCCCGGAGAAATGAGCAGTTCTTC
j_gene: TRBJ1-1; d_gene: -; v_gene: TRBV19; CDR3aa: CASSILRGTEAFF; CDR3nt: TGTGCCAGTAGTATTCTGAGGGGGACTGAAGCTTTCTTT
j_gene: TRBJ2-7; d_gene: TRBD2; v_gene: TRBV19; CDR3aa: CASSPQGGDWSYEQYF; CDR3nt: TGTGCCAGTAGTCCCCAGGGAGGGGACTGGTCCTACGAGCAGTACTTC
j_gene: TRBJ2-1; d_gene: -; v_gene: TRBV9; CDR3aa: CASSVGPRVGPSDFIGNEQFF; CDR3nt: TGTGCCAGCAGCGTAGGACCGCGAGTCGGCCCTTCAGACTTTATTGGCAATGAGCAGTTCTTC